Following are 31 T cell receptor beta chains from one sample sequenced in a study of T-cell memory formation after mild COVID-19. TCRdb analysed the 5' RACE reads with MiXCR anew, one entry per CDR3 protein. The sample gives about 290,000 distinct CDR3 sequences, roughly 18% of which show up once; around 23% is in the top ten. Sequenced: PBMCs or a T cell subset sorted from them (not recorded which). These receptors were collected from a man aged 18 to 30 who had mild COVID-19 (a few samples of this study predate the infection). Cell type and time point are not known.

This clonotype was counted many times. V and J are TRBV11-2 and TRBJ2-7; no firm D call. Germline V gene lookup returns CDR1 SGHAT and CDR2 FQNNGV. The CDR3 is 14 amino acids. Trimming removed 3 bases from V and 5 bases from J, with 14 bases in between. This chain's CDR3 is CASSFDLSRDEQYF. CDR3 sequence (DNA): TGTGCCAGCAGCTTCGACCTTTCTAGGGACGAGCAGTACTTC.

The rearrangement joins TRBV28 to TRBJ2-5; 7 nucleotides line up with TRBD2. CDR1 and CDR2 (germline): MDHEN, SYDVKM. The CDR3 loop spans 13 amino acids. Losses at the gene ends were 6 bases for V and 7 bases for J; bases not matched to a gene: 8. The CDR3 DNA is TGTGCCAGCAGCCTGGGGGGGGAGGCGACCCAGTACTTC. Translated, it gives CASSLGGEATQYF.

This clonotype was recorded a few times. This chain uses TRBV25-1 with TRBJ2-7; D gene uncertain. The CDR3 has 14 amino acids. Germline V gene sequence: CDR1 MGHDK, CDR2 SYGVNS. Trimming took 2 bases from V and 0 from J, leaving 8 bases between them. The CDR3 here is CASSEAQTSYEQYF. DNA for the CDR3: TGTGCCAGCAGTGAAGCGCAGACCTCCTACGAGCAGTACTTC.

This clonotype was observed at least ten times. J is TRBJ2-2 and V is TRBV20-1, with D possibly being TRBD1 (5 bases). This CDR3 has 14 amino acids. Trimming left V 3 bases short and J 6 bases short, with 14 bases between. Germline V CDR1 and CDR2: DFQATT, SNEGSKA (reference sequence). The CDR3 DNA reads as TGCAGTGCTAGTAACCCAAGGGGCGCCGGGGAGCTGTTTTTT. Translation gives CSASNPRGAGELFF.

The chain combines TRBV6-5 with TRBJ2-2; D tentatively reads TRBD1 or TRBD2 (5 bases each). Trimming removed 7 bases from V and 3 bases from J, with 15 bases in between. The CDR3 is made up of 15 amino acids. The germline V gene encodes CDR1 MNHEY and CDR2 SVGAGI. The CDR3 sequence is CASKTGRVYTGELFF. The CDR3 DNA is TGTGCCAGCAAAACGGGGCGGGTATACACCGGGGAGCTGTTTTTT.

The chain joins TRBV6-1 to TRBJ2-3; TRBD2 is a possible D gene (5 bases). Trimming took off 2 bases at V and 6 bases at J, with 24 bases between the two ends. The germline V gene encodes CDR1 MNHNS and CDR2 SASEGT. The CDR3 covers 18 residues. CDR3 DNA: TGTGCCAGCAGTGAATTCGGGAATCTACCCACTTCATCCGATACGCAGTATTTT. This codes for CASSEFGNLPTSSDTQYF.

In its sample, this clonotype was seen many times. The chain has TRBV7-2 and TRBJ1-2; a weak D match, TRBD1 (5 bases). Germline CDR1 reads SGHTA; CDR2 reads FQGNSA. The length of the CDR3 is 13 residues. Trimming pared 5 bases from V and 2 bases from J, leaving 9 bases between. Here the CDR3 DNA reads TGTGCCAGCAGCCGAGACAGAAACTATGGCTACACCTTC. This codes for CASSRDRNYGYTF.

The rearrangement links TRBV12-5 to TRBJ1-1; 7 bases fit TRBD1. Unmatched junction bases numbered 12, after V lost 9 bases and J lost 5 bases. This CDR3 contains 14 residues. Per the germline V gene, CDR1 is LGHNT and CDR2 is FRNRAP. CDR3: CASHQTGLRTEAFF. CDR3 bases: TGTGCTAGCCACCAGACAGGGCTAAGGACTGAAGCTTTCTTT.

The gene calls are TRBV4-3 and TRBJ1-5; D gene ambiguous. This CDR3 spans 16 amino acids. Germline V gives CDR1 LGHNA, CDR2 YSLEER. The ends were cut back, 1 base at V and 7 bases at J, with 17 bases in the middle. CDR3 in DNA: TGCGCCAGCAGCCAAGGGGCGTCACCTCTCGAGCAGCCCCAGCATTTT. As protein: CASSQGASPLEQPQHF.

The chain joins TRBV12-3 or TRBV12-4 to TRBJ2-1; 10 nucleotides match TRBD2. The CDR3 extends over 13 amino acids. The V and J ends lost 5 bases and 12 bases, in that order; junction bases with no gene match: 7. CDR3 sequence reads: CASSTQSGGAQFF. Here the CDR3 DNA reads TGTGCCAGCAGTACCCAAAGCGGGGGGGCGCAGTTCTTC.

This sequence joins TRBV4-1 and TRBJ2-3; possible D gene TRBD1, 6 bases. CDR1 is MGHRA and CDR2 is YSYEKL in the germline V gene. The CDR3 contains 16 residues. V lost 4 bases and J 0 bases, leaving 14 bases between the germline ends. CDR3 region: CASSPQTGSSTDTQYF. CDR3 nucleotides: TGCGCCAGCAGCCCGCAGACAGGTTCTAGCACAGATACGCAGTATTTT.

The chain has TRBV4-1 and TRBJ1-1; D is undetermined. Germline V gene lookup returns CDR1 MGHRA and CDR2 YSYEKL. The CDR3 length is 15 residues. Trimming took off 0 bases at V and 0 bases at J, with 8 bases between the two ends. The CDR3 sequence: CASSQEWRLNTEAFF. Written as DNA, the CDR3 is TGCGCCAGCAGCCAAGAGTGGAGACTGAACACTGAAGCTTTCTTT.

This clonotype was seen a few times. The chain joins TRBV7-2 to TRBJ1-2; D not resolved. The CDR3 has 14 amino acids. Germline V gene lookup returns CDR1 SGHTA and CDR2 FQGNSA. Trimming removed 0 bases from V and 3 bases from J, with 8 bases in between. The CDR3 loop reads CASSLAHGDYGYTF. CDR3 coding DNA: TGTGCCAGCAGCTTAGCGCATGGAGACTATGGCTACACCTTC.

With regard to this clonotype: One end of the junction is discordant with germline, which a read error may explain. The chain recombines TRBV6-5 with TRBJ1-6; TRBD1 is a possible D gene (6 bases). This CDR3 is built from 17 residues. CDR1 and CDR2 from the germline V gene are MNHEY and SVGAGI. For the CDR3, the DNA is TGTGCCAGCAGTTACTCGGGGGCCAGACCGGGGTATTCAACCCTCCACTTT. It codes for CASSYSGARPGYSTLHF.

The chain has TRBV20-1 and TRBJ2-1; 10 nucleotides agree with TRBD1. Trimming took 5 bases from V and 6 from J; bases not matched to a gene: 4. The CDR3 totals 13 residues. From germline, CDR1 is DFQATT and CDR2 SNEGSKA (reference sequence). This CDR3 reads CSARQGAGNEQFF. CDR3 nucleotide sequence: TGCAGTGCTCGACAGGGGGCAGGCAATGAGCAGTTCTTC.

The V and J genes are TRBV19 and TRBJ2-1; a possible D gene is TRBD1 (6 bases). CDR1 LNHDA and CDR2 SQIVND come from the germline V gene (reference sequence). Trimming stripped 8 bases from V and 1 base from J, with 18 bases between. The CDR3 is 16 residues long. CDR3 in DNA: TGTGCCAGTCGACAGGACGGGCATAGGTCCTACAATGAGCAGTTCTTC. Translation: CASRQDGHRSYNEQFF. The whole variable domain, filled in from reference TRBV19 and TRBJ2-1, reads DGGITQSPKYLFRKEGQNVTLSCEQNLNHDAMYWYRQDPGQGLRLIYYSQIVNDFQKGDIAEGYSVSREKKESFPLTVTSAQKNPTAFYLCASRQDGHRSYNEQFFGPGTRLTVL.

This clonotype was seen at least ten times. The J gene is TRBJ2-2, the V gene TRBV28; no definite D call. V was pared by 7 bases and J by 4 bases, with 10 bases between. This CDR3 contains 13 residues. Germline loops: CDR1 MDHEN, CDR2 SYDVKM. The CDR3 DNA reads as TGTGCCAGCACCCAGTGGGGCACCGGGGAGCTGTTTTTT. Encoded protein: CASTQWGTGELFF.

The J gene is TRBJ2-7, the V gene TRBV9; D is unresolved. V was pared by 0 bases and J by 6 bases, with 22 bases between. This CDR3 contains 17 residues. Germline CDR1 SGDLS, CDR2 YYNGEE. The CDR3 DNA sequence: TGTGCCAGCAGCGTAGCAGCGTGGACCCCCAGGACGGGCGAGCAGTACTTC. Translated: CASSVAAWTPRTGEQYF.

The chain couples TRBV6-5 to TRBJ2-3; D not resolved. The CDR3 runs to 11 residues. CDR1 is MNHEY, CDR2 SVGAGI, per germline. The V gene lost 7 bases and the J gene lost 6 bases, with 8 bases spanning the gap. The CDR3 DNA is TGTGCCAGCACCACAGCGGATACGCAGTATTTT. Protein sequence: CASTTADTQYF.

This clonotype occurred many times. The rearrangement links TRBV7-8 to TRBJ1-2, with no clear D. This CDR3 contains 11 residues. Germline V gene lookup returns CDR1 SGHVS and CDR2 FQNEAQ. The V gene lost 3 bases and the J gene lost 8 bases, with 7 bases spanning the gap. The CDR3 nucleotides read TGTGCCAGCAGCTTTGGGTCAGGCTACACCTTC. As protein: CASSFGSGYTF.

This clonotype came up a few times. The chain is built from TRBV7-9 and TRBJ1-1, with D unresolved. With 4 bases removed from V and 8 bases from J, the gap between germline ends came to 2 bases. The V gene's germline CDR1 is SEHNR and CDR2 FQNEAQ (reference sequence). The length of the CDR3 is 9 residues. This CDR3 is CASSSEAFF. The DNA of the CDR3 is TGTGCCAGCAGCTCGGAAGCTTTCTTT.

The chain is built from TRBV25-1 and TRBJ2-7, with 9 positions matching TRBD1. The germline CDR1 and CDR2 sequences are MGHDK and SYGVNS. The CDR3 extends over 13 amino acids. Trimming cost V 7 bases and J 7 bases; bases outside gene matches: 8. The CDR3: CASTGTGPLEQYF. CDR3 coding DNA: TGTGCCAGCACCGGGACAGGGCCCCTGGAGCAGTACTTC.

This clonotype has a count of ten or more. The chain is built from TRBV11-2 and TRBJ2-5; a possible D gene is TRBD1 (5 bases). This CDR3 contains 12 residues. Germline CDR1 and CDR2: SGHAT and FQNNGV. Trimming took 7 bases from V and 9 from J, leaving 15 bases between them. CDR3 sequence (DNA): TGTGCCAGCATTCAAGGGGCTGGGGCCCAGTACTTC. It codes for CASIQGAGAQYF. The entire variable domain, with the rest obtained from reference TRBV11-2 and TRBJ2-5, is as follows: EAGVAQSPRYKIIEKRQSVAFWCNPISGHATLYWYQQILGQGPKLLIQFQNNGVVDDSQLPKDRFSAERLKGVDSTLKIQPAKLEDSAVYLCASIQGAGAQYFGPGTRLLVL.

This clonotype was detected a few times. This chain links TRBV15 with TRBJ1-1; D is perhaps TRBD1 (5 bases). Between the trimmed V and J ends, which lost 5 bases and 1 base, there was a span of 8 bases. The V gene's germline CDR1 is LNHNV and CDR2 YYDKDF (reference sequence). The CDR3 runs to 13 residues. The DNA of the CDR3 is TGTGCCACCAGCCAAACAGGGAACACTGAAGCTTTCTTT. It yields the protein CATSQTGNTEAFF.

This clonotype was observed a handful of times. The rearrangement uses TRBV12-3 or TRBV12-4 and TRBJ2-3, with D uncertain. The CDR3 consists of 16 residues. The ends were cut back, 0 bases at V and 6 bases at J, with 16 bases in the middle. The CDR3 DNA follows: TGTGCCAGCAGTTTAGCGCTAATGGTCCCATCCGATACGCAGTATTTT. Translated: CASSLALMVPSDTQYF.

This chain joins TRBV19 and TRBJ2-6; D is unresolved. CDR1 LNHDA and CDR2 SQIVND come from the germline V gene (reference sequence). This CDR3 contains 15 residues. The V gene lost 5 bases and the J gene lost 0 bases, with 8 bases spanning the gap. CDR3: CASSLTVSGANVLTF. For the CDR3, the DNA is TGTGCCAGTAGTTTAACAGTCTCTGGGGCCAACGTCCTGACTTTC.

The V and J genes are TRBV2 and TRBJ1-4; weak D call: TRBD1 (5 bases). Germline CDR1 and CDR2: SNHLY and FYNNEI. V was pared by 11 bases and J by 8 bases, with 12 bases between. This CDR3 is built from 11 residues. The CDR3 region has the DNA TGTGCCGGCCAGGGATACGAAAAACTGTTTTTT. Its translation is CAGQGYEKLFF.

This clonotype was counted only a few times. The chain combines TRBV29-1 with TRBJ2-3; D gene ambiguous. CDR3 size: 12 residues. V shed 0 bases and J shed 6 bases, with 7 bases lying between them. Per the germline V gene, CDR1 is SQVTM and CDR2 is ANQGSEA. The CDR3 spells CSVEDHADTQYF. The CDR3, as DNA: TGCAGCGTTGAAGATCACGCGGATACGCAGTATTTT.

The chain couples TRBV7-9 to TRBJ2-3; D is tentatively TRBD1 or TRBD2 (5 bases each). The CDR3 spans 14 residues. Germline values: CDR1 SEHNR, CDR2 FQNEAQ (reference sequence). Trimming left V 5 bases short and J 2 bases short, with 11 bases between. DNA of the CDR3: TGTGCCAGCAGCCCCCGGGGCCTCACAGATACGCAGTATTTT. This gives the protein CASSPRGLTDTQYF.

This clonotype was seen only a few times. The chain joins TRBV7-9 to TRBJ2-1; D is perhaps TRBD2 (5 bases). With 0 bases removed from V and 9 bases from J, the gap between germline ends came to 9 bases. This CDR3 comprises 13 residues. Germline CDR1 reads SEHNR; CDR2 reads FQNEAQ (reference sequence). CDR3 residues: CASSLARVIEQFF. CDR3 nucleotide sequence: TGTGCCAGCAGCTTAGCGAGGGTGATTGAGCAGTTCTTC. The full variable domain, its missing parts supplied by reference TRBV7-9 and TRBJ2-1, is DTGVSQNPRHKITKRGQNVTFRCDPISEHNRLYWYRQTLGQGPEFLTYFQNEAQLEKSRLLSDRFSAERPKGSFSTLEIQRTEQGDSAMYLCASSLARVIEQFFGPGTRLTVL.

The chain is built from TRBV5-5 and TRBJ2-1; D may be TRBD1 (6 bases). The germline V and J ends were trimmed by 3 bases and 1 base, with 11 bases remaining between them. The CDR3 runs to 15 residues. Looked up from germline, CDR1 is SGHKS and CDR2 is YYEKEE (reference sequence). The DNA of the CDR3 is TGTGCCAGCAGCTCACAGGGATTATCCTACAATGAGCAGTTCTTC. Translated, it gives CASSSQGLSYNEQFF.